Listed below are T cell receptor beta chains from one sample, sequenced in a study of regulatory T cells in long-lasting Graves disease. One entry per CDR3 protein, called by TCRdb with MiXCR from the multiplex PCR reads. Here the sample spans approximately 380,000 distinct CDR3 sequences, less than 25% being singletons. Sequencing used peripheral blood mononuclear cells (PBMCs), obtained when the disease was refractory, from a patient treated with antithyroid drugs. All receptors derive from a female donor with Graves disease. The CDR3 runs from the conserved cysteine through the conserved F or W. The D gene is left open where the match is weak. Part of the rows lack a size; the others show once, few, many or a class for expanded clones.

v_gene	j_gene	abundance	d_gene	CDR3aa	CDR3nt
TRBV28	TRBJ2-2	.	.	CASSPSLGDTGELFF	TGTGCCAGCAGCCCCTCCCTAGGGGACACCGGGGAGCTGTTTTTT
TRBV29-1	TRBJ2-5	few	.	CSARESGVRETQYF	TGCAGCGCCCGCGAGTCAGGGGTAAGAGAGACCCAGTACTTC
TRBV6-1	TRBJ2-7	many	.	CATRVGSPLEQYF	TGTGCCACCCGAGTGGGGAGCCCCCTCGAGCAGTACTTC
TRBV27	TRBJ1-1	many	.	CASRGGGSPNTEAFF	TGTGCCAGCAGGGGGGGGGGCAGCCCGAACACTGAAGCTTTCTTT
TRBV18	TRBJ1-1	.	.	CASSPLEGGTEAFF	TGTGCCAGCTCACCTCTGGAGGGGGGCACTGAAGCTTTCTTT
TRBV5-1	TRBJ2-7	.	TRBD2	CACSLYGLAVSYEQYF	TGCGCCTGCAGCTTATACGGACTAGCGGTCTCCTACGAGCAGTACTTC
TRBV19	TRBJ1-2	.	.	CASSRQESGGYTF	TGTGCCAGTAGCCGCCAGGAGTCTGGCGGCTACACCTTC
TRBV12-3/TRBV12-4	TRBJ1-1	many	.	CASSLQGWGTEAFF	TGTGCCAGCAGTTTACAGGGCTGGGGCACTGAAGCTTTCTTT
TRBV20-1	TRBJ1-5	many	TRBD1	CSAKPGQRHNQPQHF	TGCAGTGCGAAACCGGGACAGCGACACAATCAGCCCCAGCATTTT
TRBV19	TRBJ2-5	.	TRBD2	CASSIRGTSGKETQYF	TGTGCCAGTAGTATACGCGGCACTAGCGGTAAAGAGACCCAGTACTTC
TRBV19	TRBJ1-1	.	.	CASSLSKNTEAFF	TGTGCCAGTAGTCTTAGTAAGAACACTGAAGCTTTCTTT
TRBV20-1	TRBJ2-7	many	.	CSARLTATYEQYF	TGCAGTGCTCGATTAACAGCAACCTACGAGCAGTACTTC
TRBV28	TRBJ2-2	.	.	CASRAVPKRDINWGELFF	TGTGCCAGCAGGGCGGTCCCTAAGCGGGACATTAATTGGGGGGAGCTGTTTTTT
TRBV3-1	TRBJ2-7	.	.	CASSQDGEYYEQYF	TGTGCCAGCAGCCAAGACGGGGAGTACTACGAGCAGTACTTC
TRBV7-2	TRBJ2-7	many	.	CASSLDSMVSSYEQYF	TGTGCCAGCAGCTTAGACTCAATGGTTAGCTCCTACGAGCAGTACTTC
TRBV9	TRBJ1-2	.	.	CASSGAYAGYGYTF	TGTGCCAGCAGCGGGGCATATGCGGGCTATGGCTACACCTTC
TRBV24-1	TRBJ2-5	many	.	CATSIAESRETQYF	TGTGCCACCAGTATAGCGGAGTCCCGGGAGACCCAGTACTTC
TRBV19	TRBJ1-1	.	.	CASSMGRENTEAFF	TGTGCCAGTAGTATGGGACGGGAGAACACTGAAGCTTTCTTT
TRBV6-5	TRBJ1-2	many	.	CASSYSDGLYYGYTF	TGTGCCAGCAGTTACAGCGACGGATTATACTATGGCTACACCTTC
TRBV11-2	TRBJ1-4	many	.	CASSSFTVGTVREKLFF	TGTGCCAGCAGTTCATTTACCGTCGGGACGGTTAGGGAAAAACTGTTTTTT
TRBV9	TRBJ2-6	few	TRBD1	CASSERGTGDGANVLTF	TGTGCCAGCAGCGAGAGGGGGACAGGTGATGGGGCCAACGTCCTGACTTTC
TRBV27	TRBJ1-6	.	.	CASSLSRGGSNSPLHF	TGTGCCAGCAGTTTATCCCGAGGGGGATCGAATTCACCCCTCCACTTT
TRBV27	TRBJ2-2	.	.	CASSRGVGTGELFF	TGTGCCAGCAGCAGGGGTGTTGGGACCGGGGAGCTGTTTTTT
TRBV4-1	TRBJ2-4	.	TRBD1	CASSLEDRGSWGIQYF	TGCGCCAGCAGCCTGGAGGACAGGGGGTCTTGGGGGATTCAGTACTTC
TRBV28	TRBJ2-7	many	.	CASTAGVPTYEQYF	TGTGCCAGCACCGCCGGGGTCCCTACGTACGAGCAGTACTTC
TRBV12-3/TRBV12-4	TRBJ1-3	many	.	CASRSGQSGNTIYF	TGTGCCAGCAGATCAGGACAGTCTGGAAACACCATATATTTT
TRBV13	TRBJ2-5	.	.	CASSLQGNQETQYF	TGTGCCAGCAGCTTACAGGGGAACCAAGAGACCCAGTACTTC
TRBV12-5	TRBJ1-1	many	.	CASGPTLGTEAFF	TGTGCTAGTGGCCCGACCCTAGGCACTGAAGCTTTCTTT
TRBV12-3/TRBV12-4	TRBJ1-2	many	TRBD1	CASSLALSGTGSGYTF	TGTGCCAGCAGTTTAGCGCTTAGTGGGACAGGGAGCGGCTACACCTTC
TRBV6-1	TRBJ2-7	many	TRBD2	CASSPSMGGSRIWAYEQYF	TGTGCCAGCAGTCCTTCGATGGGCGGGAGTAGGATTTGGGCCTACGAGCAGTACTTC
TRBV20-1	TRBJ2-7	many	.	CSARLGSYEQYF	TGCAGTGCCAGACTAGGAAGCTACGAGCAGTACTTC
TRBV20-1	TRBJ2-1	.	TRBD2	CSAQSGSIRDEQFF	TGCAGTGCTCAGAGCGGGAGCATTCGCGATGAGCAGTTCTTC
TRBV7-2	TRBJ2-7	.	.	CASSLFRAQGQYF	TGTGCCAGCAGCTTATTTCGCGCACAAGGGCAGTACTTC
TRBV12-3/TRBV12-4	TRBJ1-1	many	.	CASSLRGQRDTEAFF	TGTGCCAGCAGTTTGAGGGGTCAAAGGGACACTGAAGCTTTCTTT
TRBV4-3	TRBJ2-7	.	.	CASSQDQGTKQYF	TGCGCCAGCAGCCAAGACCAGGGTACCAAGCAGTACTTC
TRBV4-1	TRBJ2-5	few	TRBD2	CASSRTEREQETQYF	TGCGCCAGCAGCCGGACCGAGCGGGAACAAGAGACCCAGTACTTC
TRBV24-1	TRBJ2-2	many	TRBD2	CATSDLYGQAGGGTGELFF	TGTGCCACCAGTGACCTATATGGCCAGGCAGGCGGGGGGACCGGGGAGCTGTTTTTT
TRBV7-8	TRBJ1-1	many	TRBD1	CASSWKRQGGFSEAFF	TGTGCCAGCAGCTGGAAGAGACAGGGGGGATTCTCTGAAGCTTTCTTT
TRBV29-1	TRBJ2-1	.	TRBD1	CSVADRNSYNEQFF	TGCAGCGTTGCGGACAGGAACTCCTACAATGAGCAGTTCTTC
TRBV28	TRBJ1-2	many	.	CASSLPGQGGYTF	TGTGCCAGCAGTTTACCAGGGCAGGGTGGCTACACCTTC
TRBV10-2	TRBJ1-5	.	.	CASRGFNQPQHF	TGCGCCAGCAGGGGTTTCAATCAGCCCCAGCATTTT
TRBV6-1	TRBJ2-5	many	.	CASSETGPGEWGYKETQYF	TGTGCCAGCAGTGAAACGGGTCCAGGCGAGTGGGGCTATAAAGAGACCCAGTACTTC
TRBV27	TRBJ2-5	many	.	CASKGTFQETQYF	TGTGCCAGTAAGGGGACGTTCCAAGAGACCCAGTACTTC
TRBV6-9	TRBJ2-5	many	TRBD1	CASSYSQGAVETQYF	TGTGCCAGCAGTTACTCTCAGGGGGCTGTGGAGACCCAGTACTTC
TRBV3-1	TRBJ1-3	few	.	CASSQVPGLGNTIYF	TGTGCCAGCAGCCAAGTTCCGGGGTTGGGAAACACCATATATTTT
TRBV6-1	TRBJ1-2	many	.	CASGDFGGGYGYTF	TGTGCCAGCGGTGACTTCGGGGGCGGCTATGGCTACACCTTC
TRBV7-9	TRBJ2-7	few	TRBD1	CASSLPGQGNEQYF	TGTGCCAGCAGCTTACCGGGACAGGGTAACGAGCAGTACTTC
TRBV14	TRBJ2-7	few	TRBD2	CASSLLAGGPGYEQYF	TGTGCCAGCAGCCTGCTGGCGGGAGGGCCAGGGTACGAGCAGTACTTC
TRBV20-1	TRBJ2-5	many	TRBD1	CSATPWTGGFQETQYF	TGCAGTGCTACACCCTGGACAGGGGGATTTCAAGAGACCCAGTACTTC
TRBV7-8	TRBJ2-4	many	.	CASSLGGLENIQYF	TGTGCCAGCAGCTTAGGGGGCCTCGAAAACATTCAGTACTTC
TRBV5-1	TRBJ2-5	few	.	CASSFAAPGETQYF	TGCGCCAGCAGCTTTGCTGCCCCAGGGGAGACCCAGTACTTC
TRBV6-1	TRBJ1-6	few	.	CASSSRGIIPLHF	TGTGCCAGTTCCTCCAGGGGAATCATCCCCCTCCACTTT
TRBV7-9	TRBJ2-2	.	.	CASSFRDGRLFF	TGTGCCAGCAGCTTCCGGGACGGTCGGCTGTTTTTT
TRBV6-1	TRBJ1-1	many	TRBD1	CASTPLRGRDLYTEAFF	TGTGCCAGCACCCCGCTAAGGGGGCGAGATTTGTACACTGAAGCTTTCTTT
TRBV18	TRBJ1-5	.	.	CASSLDSVRSNQPQHF	TGTGCCAGCTCACTGGACAGCGTTCGTAGCAATCAGCCCCAGCATTTT